This entry describes one T cell receptor beta chain. Assay: immunoSEQ multiplex PCR; the TCRdb copy retains only in-frame clones and omits some. The sample records 87,000 or so clones, about 90% being singletons. These data come from a study of blood T cell repertoires in COVID-19. Sequenced input: peripheral blood. The receptor was isolated from a woman in her 50s with active or convalescent COVID-19.

Here the CDR3 reads CASSPLGQLYGYTF. DNA of the CDR3: TGTGCCAGCAGTCCCTTGGGACAGCTCTATGGCTACACCTTC. The rearrangement uses TRBV6-2 or TRBV6-3 and TRBJ1-2; 7 nucleotides line up with TRBD1. In germline, CDR1 is MNHEY, CDR2 SVGEGT. Trimming removed 5 bases from V and 4 bases from J; junction bases left unmatched: 7. This CDR3 is 14 amino acids long.